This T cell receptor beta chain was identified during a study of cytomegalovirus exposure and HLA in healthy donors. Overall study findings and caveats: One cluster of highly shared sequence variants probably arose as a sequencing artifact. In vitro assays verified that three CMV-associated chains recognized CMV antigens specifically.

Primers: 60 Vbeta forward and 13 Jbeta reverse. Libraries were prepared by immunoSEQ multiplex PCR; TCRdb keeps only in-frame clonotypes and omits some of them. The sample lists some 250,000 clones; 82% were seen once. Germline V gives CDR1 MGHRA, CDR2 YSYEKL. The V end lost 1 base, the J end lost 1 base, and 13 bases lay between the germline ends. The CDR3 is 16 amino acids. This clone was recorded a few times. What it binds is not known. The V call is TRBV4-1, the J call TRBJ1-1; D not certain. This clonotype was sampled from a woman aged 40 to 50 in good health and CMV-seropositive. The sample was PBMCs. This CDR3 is CASSQGQQLGNTEAFF. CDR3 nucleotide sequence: TGCGCCAGCAGCCAAGGTCAACAGTTAGGGAACACTGAAGCTTTCTTT.